Presented here are 23 T cell receptor beta chains from one specimen sequenced in a study of T cell changes during pregnancy in multiple sclerosis. The data were produced by immunoSEQ multiplex PCR, yet TCRdb's version contains in-frame clones alone and is incomplete. The repertoire holds 45,000 to 55,000 clones, with 88% as singletons. The sample was CD4+ T cells from peripheral blood mononuclear cells, taken in the second trimester of pregnancy. The receptors stem from a female donor with multiple sclerosis, enrolled in a pregnancy study.

The V and J genes are TRBV4-2 and TRBJ1-2; 7 positions agree with TRBD1. The CDR3 extends over 14 amino acids. Germline-derived CDR1 and CDR2 are LGHNA and YNFKEQ. V lost 4 bases and J lost 4; bases outside the gene matches: 6. The CDR3 coding sequence is TGTGCCAGCAGCCCTCCGACAGGGACCTATGGCTACACCTTC. Its protein is CASSPPTGTYGYTF.

The gene calls are TRBV30 and TRBJ1-1, with D possibly TRBD1 on 5 matching bases. The CDR3 length is 15 residues. With 3 bases removed from V and 2 bases from J, the gap between germline ends came to 16 bases. CDR1 is GTSNPN, CDR2 SVGIG, per germline (reference sequence). The CDR3: CAWRETGLFNTEAFF. For the CDR3, the DNA is TGTGCCTGGAGAGAAACGGGACTTTTTAACACTGAAGCTTTCTTT.

This sequence joins TRBV5-1 and TRBJ2-3, with 8 bases that match TRBD2. The CDR3 length is 15 residues. The trim removed 4 bases at V and 2 bases at J, leaving 6 bases unmatched. Germline CDR1 SGHRS, CDR2 YFSETQ. The CDR3 DNA reads as TGCGCCAGCAGCGGTCTAGCGGGTCCCACAGATACGCAGTATTTT. The encoded protein is CASSGLAGPTDTQYF.

The chain is built from TRBV11-2 and TRBJ2-7, with 7 bases matching TRBD2. The germline V gene encodes CDR1 SGHAT and CDR2 FQNNGV. The V and J ends lost 1 base and 6 bases, in that order; junction bases with no gene match: 12. The CDR3 length is 16 residues. The CDR3 DNA sequence: TGTGCCAGCAGCTTAGTCGGGGCGGGAGTACCTCTCGAGCAGTACTTC. This encodes CASSLVGAGVPLEQYF.

The rearrangement uses TRBV1 and TRBJ2-3; the D segment call TRBD2 is taken from the table without a DNA check. TRBV1 is tagged as a pseudogene. This CDR3 is 16 amino acids long. As DNA, the CDR3 is TGCACCAGCAGCCAAAATGGGACTAGCGGGAATGATACGCAGTATTTT. Translated: CTSSQNGTSGNDTQYF.

The rearrangement uses TRBV7-9 and TRBJ2-2, with D possibly being TRBD2 (5 bases). V dropped 1 base and J dropped 4 bases, with 7 bases sitting between them. The CDR3 covers 14 residues. Germline loops: CDR1 SEHNR, CDR2 FQNEAQ (reference sequence). In DNA, the CDR3 is TGTGCCAGCAGCTTAGGAGGGTCCACCGGGGAGCTGTTTTTT. Translated: CASSLGGSTGELFF.

The genes are TRBV19 and TRBJ2-5; 7 bases are shared with TRBD2. In germline, CDR1 is LNHDA, CDR2 SQIVND (reference sequence). This CDR3 is built from 15 residues. The V gene end was trimmed by 5 bases and the J gene end by 4 bases; junction bases not matched to a gene: 10. CDR3 residues: CASSLGGRAGETQYF. CDR3 coding DNA: TGTGCCAGTAGTCTTGGGGGGAGGGCGGGAGAGACCCAGTACTTC.

The CDR3 DNA reads TGTGCCAGCAGCCAAGGGACAGGGGGAGAGACCCAGTACTTC. Amino acid sequence: CASSQGTGGETQYF. The V call is TRBV14, the J call TRBJ2-5; 10 bases fit TRBD1. In germline, CDR1 is SGHDN, CDR2 FVKESK. CDR3 length: 14 amino acids. V lost 1 base to trimming and J lost 4 bases; unmatched junction nucleotides: 0.

The V and J genes are TRBV11-2 and TRBJ2-3, with TRBD2 as a possible D gene (6 bases). The germline gives CDR1 SGHAT, CDR2 FQNNGV. V was pared by 4 bases and J by 0 bases, with 11 bases between. The CDR3 is 15 amino acids. The CDR3 DNA sequence: TGTGCCAGCAGCTCGTTGCGGGGTAGCACAGATACGCAGTATTTT. Translating it yields CASSSLRGSTDTQYF.

This clone was seen just once. V is TRBV7-2 and J is TRBJ2-3; 8 positions match TRBD2. Germline CDR1 and CDR2: SGHTA and FQGNSA. The CDR3 covers 15 residues. Trimming took 3 bases from V and 6 from J; bases not matched to a gene: 8. CDR3 sequence reads: CASSFSGTPGDTQYF. CDR3 nucleotide sequence: TGTGCCAGCAGCTTTAGCGGGACCCCGGGGGATACGCAGTATTTT.

The chain links TRBV11-2 to TRBJ2-7; perhaps TRBD1 as D (7 bases). This CDR3 contains 15 residues. Germline values: CDR1 SGHAT, CDR2 FQNNGV. V lost 1 base and J 6 bases, leaving 16 bases between the germline ends. As DNA, the CDR3 is TGTGCCAGCAGCTTAGGCGGGACAGCACAAGGCGAGCAGTACTTC. Protein product: CASSLGGTAQGEQYF.

The count of this clone is one. The chain employs TRBV19 and TRBJ1-1; 11 bases match TRBD1. Germline trimming cut 6 bases from V and 0 bases from J; bases unmatched to any gene: 6. Germline V gives CDR1 LNHDA, CDR2 SQIVND (reference sequence). The CDR3 runs to 16 residues. This chain's CDR3 is CASRPMDRGLNTEAFF. The CDR3 region has the DNA TGTGCCAGTAGGCCAATGGACAGGGGGCTGAACACTGAAGCTTTCTTT. The full variable domain, its missing parts supplied by reference TRBV19 and TRBJ1-1, is DGGITQSPKYLFRKEGQNVTLSCEQNLNHDAMYWYRQDPGQGLRLIYYSQIVNDFQKGDIAEGYSVSREKKESFPLTVTSAQKNPTAFYLCASRPMDRGLNTEAFFGQGTRLTVV.

The J gene is TRBJ1-2, the V gene TRBV28; 8 positions match TRBD1. This CDR3 region has 15 residues. Trimming removed 5 bases from V and 8 bases from J; junction bases left unmatched: 13. Looked up from germline, CDR1 is MDHEN and CDR2 is SYDVKM. This CDR3 is CASSTDFTGGLGYTF. CDR3 nucleotides: TGTGCCAGCAGTACCGACTTTACAGGGGGTCTCGGCTACACCTTC.

The chain combines TRBV30 with TRBJ2-7; TRBD2 agrees at 10 bases. Germline CDR1 and CDR2: GTSNPN and SVGIG (reference sequence). This CDR3 comprises 15 residues. V lost 2 bases, J lost 2 bases, and 6 bases stayed unmatched. This CDR3 is CAWSQRTSGTYEQYF. The CDR3 nucleotides read TGTGCCTGGAGTCAGCGGACTAGCGGAACCTACGAGCAGTACTTC.

This chain uses TRBV11-2 with TRBJ1-5, with a possible D match to TRBD1 (6 bases). V was clipped by 4 bases and J by 0 bases, with 10 bases between them. CDR1 is SGHAT, CDR2 FQNNGV, per germline. The CDR3 is 15 residues long. CDR3 nucleotides: TGTGCCAGCAGCTCCGGACAGTATAGCAATCAGCCCCAGCATTTT. Protein product: CASSSGQYSNQPQHF.

In the case of this clone: A junction boundary mismatches the germline segment, possibly from a read error. The chain uses TRBV29-1 and TRBJ2-5, with unresolved D. The germline CDR1 and CDR2 sequences are SQVTM and ANQGSEA. The CDR3 runs 13 residues. This CDR3 is CSVQDTLQETQYF. In DNA, the CDR3 is TGCAGCGTTCAAGATACATTACAAGAGACCCAGTACTTC.

This sequence joins TRBV19 and TRBJ2-7; D remains ambiguous. Trimming took 5 bases from V and 0 from J, leaving 17 bases between them. CDR3 length: 16 residues. Per germline, CDR1 LNHDA and CDR2 SQIVND (reference sequence). Here the CDR3 DNA reads TGTGCCAGTAGTTCCCTGAGCAGGCCCTTCTCCTACGAGCAGTACTTC. It translates to CASSSLSRPFSYEQYF.

The rearrangement joins TRBV18 to TRBJ1-2; 11 bases are a match to TRBD1. Trimming removed 4 bases from V and 3 bases from J; junction bases left unmatched: 7. CDR3 length: 16 residues. Germline CDR1 and CDR2: KGHSH and LQKENI. This CDR3 is CASSLRTGGEDYGYTF. In nucleotides, the CDR3 is TGTGCCAGCTCACTACGGACAGGGGGCGAAGACTATGGCTACACCTTC.

The J gene is TRBJ2-5, the V gene TRBV9; 10 bases are shared with TRBD1. Looked up from germline, CDR1 is SGDLS and CDR2 is YYNGEE. V was pared by 4 bases and J by 5 bases, with 5 bases of the junction left unmatched. The CDR3 is 14 amino acids. The CDR3 nucleotides are TGTGCCAGCAGCCCCCGACAGGGGGCTGAGACCCAGTACTTC. It is translated as CASSPRQGAETQYF.

The chain employs TRBV5-4 and TRBJ2-7; D perhaps matches TRBD1 (6 bases). The CDR3 loop spans 13 amino acids. Germline values: CDR1 SGHNT, CDR2 YYREEE (reference sequence). V was trimmed by 2 bases and J by 3 bases, leaving 9 bases between them. CDR3 bases: TGTGCCAGCAGCTTAGGACAGAACTACGAGCAGTACTTC. It yields the protein CASSLGQNYEQYF. Full variable domain (outside the CDR3, taken from reference TRBV5-4 and TRBJ2-7): ETGVTQSPTHLIKTRGQQVTLRCSSQSGHNTVSWYQQALGQGPQFIFQYYREEENGRGNFPPRFSGLQFPNYSSELNVNALELDDSALYLCASSLGQNYEQYFGPGTRLTVT.

The V gene is TRBV11-2, the J gene TRBJ2-5; maybe TRBD2 (5 bases). Trimming stripped 4 bases from V and 4 bases from J, with 13 bases between. Germline CDR1 SGHAT, CDR2 FQNNGV. The CDR3 has 14 amino acids. The CDR3 region has the DNA TGTGCCAGCAGCTCTACGACTAAAGGAGAGACCCAGTACTTC. This codes for CASSSTTKGETQYF.

CDR3 sequence (DNA): TGTGCCAGCAGCGTAGATGGCGTAGCGGACCAGTACTTC. This sequence encodes CASSVDGVADQYF. The chain carries TRBV9 and TRBJ2-5, with a possible D match to TRBD2 (6 bases). The CDR3 spans 13 residues. CDR1 SGDLS and CDR2 YYNGEE come from the germline V gene. Trimming removed 0 bases from V and 10 bases from J, with 13 bases in between. Using reference TRBV9 and TRBJ2-5 for the parts outside the CDR3, the full variable domain is DSGVTQTPKHLITATGQRVTLRCSPRSGDLSVYWYQQSLDQGLQFLIQYYNGEERAKGNILERFSAQQFPDLHSELNLSSLELGDSALYFCASSVDGVADQYFGPGTRLLVL.

The chain couples TRBV4-3 to TRBJ2-1; D unclear. The length of the CDR3 is 13 residues. Germline CDR1 is LGHNA and CDR2 is YSLEER. Trimming removed 0 bases from V and 7 bases from J, with 7 bases in between. The CDR3 DNA is TGCGCCAGCAGCCAAGACCAGCGAAATGAGCAGTTCTTC. It specifies CASSQDQRNEQFF.